These 24 T cell receptor beta chains were all obtained from the same sample, sequenced in a study of PD-1 blockade in classical Hodgkin lymphoma. All the patients suffered relapse after autologous stem cell transplantation, and brentuximab vedotin exposure differed. Data came from immunoSEQ multiplex PCR; TCRdb stores just in-frame clones and leaves some out. The sample has 55,000 to 60,000 clones; 75% to 95% are singletons. The sample was peripheral blood mononuclear cells (PBMCs), taken before the second cycle of nivolumab. These receptors originate from a human donor with classical Hodgkin lymphoma.

This chain joins TRBV6-6 and TRBJ1-1, with D possibly TRBD1 on 6 matching bases. Germline-derived CDR1 and CDR2 are MNHNY and SVGAGI (reference sequence). The CDR3 contains 14 residues. The V gene lost 2 bases and the J gene lost 3 bases, with 10 bases spanning the gap. The CDR3 here is CASSYQGQDTEAFF. CDR3 coding DNA: TGTGCCAGCAGTTACCAGGGACAAGACACTGAAGCTTTCTTT.

This rearrangement joins TRBV25-1 to TRBJ1-4; the match to TRBD1 covers 11 bases. Germline assignment: CDR1 MGHDK and CDR2 SYGVNS. V lost 1 base and J lost 0; bases outside the gene matches: 4. The CDR3 contains 18 residues. Here the CDR3 DNA reads TGTGCCAGCAGTGAATTCGGGACAGGGGGTTCAACTAATGAAAAACTGTTTTTT. It translates to CASSEFGTGGSTNEKLFF.

This chain uses TRBV4-3 with TRBJ2-3; D may be TRBD2 (6 bases). This CDR3 has 16 residues. Germline assignment: CDR1 LGHNA and CDR2 YSLEER. V lost 4 bases, J lost 4 bases, and 18 bases lay in between. DNA of the CDR3: TGCGCCAGCAGCCCGGAAGGGGAGGCTAGGGCAGATACGCAGTATTTT. It translates to CASSPEGEARADTQYF.

V and J are TRBV13 and TRBJ1-5; D remains ambiguous. CDR3 length: 17 residues. The V end lost 0 bases, the J end lost 0 bases, and 12 bases lay between the germline ends. Germline V gives CDR1 PRHDT, CDR2 FYEKMQ (reference sequence). CDR3 sequence: CASSLGTNQYSNQPQHF. The CDR3 nucleotides are TGTGCCAGCAGCTTAGGAACCAATCAGTATAGCAATCAGCCCCAGCATTTT.

The chain carries TRBV28 and TRBJ1-1; D perhaps matches TRBD1 (5 bases). Between the trimmed V and J ends, which lost 3 bases and 4 bases, there was a span of 21 bases. This CDR3 region has 17 residues. Germline V CDR1 and CDR2: MDHEN, SYDVKM. CDR3 coding DNA: TGTGCCAGCAGTTTCCTAATCGGAGGCAGGGTGGGCACTGAAGCTTTCTTT. Protein: CASSFLIGGRVGTEAFF.

V usage is TRBV9 and J usage is TRBJ2-6; D ambiguous. The CDR3 spans 14 residues. Per germline, CDR1 SGDLS and CDR2 YYNGEE. Trimming took 0 bases from V and 4 from J, leaving 5 bases between them. The CDR3 DNA sequence: TGTGCCAGCAGCGTAGAAGACGGGGCCAACGTCCTGACTTTC. Residues: CASSVEDGANVLTF.

This rearrangement joins TRBV19 to TRBJ1-1, with 8 bases identical to TRBD1. Germline-derived CDR1 and CDR2 are LNHDA and SQIVND (reference sequence). CDR3 size: 13 residues. J gave up 5 bases and V 9 bases, and 8 bases lay outside the gene matches. The CDR3: CASGTGEGTEAFF. In nucleotides, the CDR3 is TGTGCCAGCGGGACAGGCGAAGGGACTGAAGCTTTCTTT.

The chain carries TRBV9 and TRBJ2-1, with 14 nucleotides matching TRBD2. The CDR3 has 17 residues. After removal of 0 bases from V and 8 bases from J, the junction contained 7 bases not matched to a gene. Germline V gene lookup returns CDR1 SGDLS and CDR2 YYNGEE. DNA for the CDR3: TGTGCCAGCAGCGTAGATGGGACTAGCGGGGGAGGTGATGAGCAGTTCTTC. This gives the protein CASSVDGTSGGGDEQFF.

The V gene is TRBV4-1, the J gene TRBJ2-3, with 7 bases identical to TRBD1. The germline CDR1 and CDR2 sequences are MGHRA and YSYEKL. The trim removed 4 bases at V and 6 bases at J, leaving 10 bases unmatched. The CDR3 has 15 amino acids. CDR3 protein: CASSPTGSERDTQYF. The CDR3 DNA sequence: TGCGCCAGCAGCCCGACAGGGTCAGAGAGGGATACGCAGTATTTT.

The J gene is TRBJ2-2, the V gene TRBV27, with 11 bases matching TRBD2. The germline CDR1 and CDR2 sequences are MNHEY and SMNVEV (reference sequence). V lost 6 bases and J lost 5; bases outside the gene matches: 17. The CDR3 sequence is 19 residues long. Here the CDR3 reads CASRLAGGGVTEGTGELFF. CDR3 coding DNA: TGTGCCAGCAGGCTAGCGGGAGGCGGGGTCACCGAAGGGACCGGGGAGCTGTTTTTT.

The DNA for the CDR3 is TGTGCCAGCAGCTTGCACCATCTACCCGGGGAGCAGTACTTC. Translation gives CASSLHHLPGEQYF. This rearrangement joins TRBV5-5 to TRBJ2-7, with no clear D. This CDR3 region has 14 residues. Trimming took 1 base from V and 7 from J, leaving 15 bases between them. Germline CDR1 is SGHKS and CDR2 is YYEKEE (reference sequence).

V usage is TRBV28 and J usage is TRBJ2-7, with 7 bases that match TRBD2. The CDR3 extends over 14 amino acids. V shed 5 bases, J shed 3 bases, and the junction held 7 bases outside the gene matches. Germline loops: CDR1 MDHEN, CDR2 SYDVKM. CDR3 loop: CASSPSGLGYEQYF. The CDR3 DNA reads TGTGCCAGCAGTCCTAGCGGTCTAGGCTACGAGCAGTACTTC.

This sequence joins TRBV19 and TRBJ1-1; D unclear. CDR1 LNHDA and CDR2 SQIVND come from the germline V gene (reference sequence). V lost 11 bases, J lost 1 base, and 20 bases lay in between. CDR3 length: 15 amino acids. This CDR3 reads CAGSPTWSRNTEAFF. CDR3 DNA sequence: TGTGCCGGCTCACCTACCTGGTCTCGGAACACTGAAGCTTTCTTT.

The J gene is TRBJ2-1, the V gene TRBV19, with 11 bases fitting TRBD2. The CDR3 is made up of 15 amino acids. Germline V gene lookup returns CDR1 LNHDA and CDR2 SQIVND (reference sequence). The junction had 4 bases not matched to a gene; V was cut back by 4 bases and J by 5 bases. CDR3 in amino acids: CASSTPSGRNNEQFF. In nucleotides, the CDR3 is TGTGCCAGTAGTACGCCTAGCGGGAGGAACAATGAGCAGTTCTTC.

The V call is TRBV18, the J call TRBJ2-2; TRBD2 is a possible D gene (6 bases). Germline V lookup: CDR1 KGHSH, CDR2 LQKENI. V was cut by 0 bases and J by 1 base, with 9 bases left in between. The length of the CDR3 is 16 residues. CDR3 nucleotides: TGTGCCAGCTCACCACCGGGGACTCAGAACACCGGGGAGCTGTTTTTT. This sequence encodes CASSPPGTQNTGELFF.

The chain has TRBV29-1 and TRBJ2-1; 9 nucleotides align to TRBD1. This CDR3 is built from 12 residues. The germline gives CDR1 SQVTM, CDR2 ANQGSEA. V was pared by 6 bases and J by 4 bases, with 1 base of the junction left unmatched. CDR3 in amino acids: CSVGTGYNEQFF. The CDR3 region has the DNA TGCAGCGTGGGGACAGGGTACAATGAGCAGTTCTTC.

The chain employs TRBV30 and TRBJ1-1; D possibly corresponds to TRBD1 (6 bases). Looked up from germline, CDR1 is GTSNPN and CDR2 is SVGIG (reference sequence). Trimming shortened V by 1 base and J by 6 bases, and 6 bases separated the two germline ends. The CDR3 extends over 11 amino acids. The CDR3 DNA is TGTGCCTGGAGTGGACAGGCTGAAGCTTTCTTT. Amino acids: CAWSGQAEAFF.

The chain recombines TRBV19 with TRBJ2-5; TRBD2 matches at 9 bases. V lost 6 bases and J lost 1; bases outside the gene matches: 6. This CDR3 is 15 amino acids long. Germline V gene data show CDR1 as LNHDA and CDR2 as SQIVND (reference sequence). The DNA of the CDR3 is TGTGCCAGTAGGGTAGCGGGAGCTACCCAAGAGACCCAGTACTTC. This gives the protein CASRVAGATQETQYF.

This chain links TRBV2 with TRBJ2-3, with a weak D call TRBD2 (6 bases). The CDR3 spans 16 residues. The germline gives CDR1 SNHLY, CDR2 FYNNEI. Trimming pared 5 bases from V and 5 bases from J, leaving 20 bases between. The CDR3 DNA reads as TGTGCCAGCAGTCATCCGGGACTCTCCAGTCAAGATACGCAGTATTTT. Amino acids: CASSHPGLSSQDTQYF.

The chain joins TRBV6-5 to TRBJ2-3; D may be TRBD1 (7 bases). The CDR3 sequence is 14 residues long. Germline CDR1 is MNHEY and CDR2 is SVGAGI. Between the trimmed V and J ends, which lost 6 bases and 3 bases, there was a span of 13 bases. The CDR3 sequence: CASREGQRTDTQYF. For the CDR3, the DNA is TGTGCCAGCAGGGAGGGACAGCGAACAGATACGCAGTATTTT.

The gene calls are TRBV5-8 and TRBJ2-2; D gene unclear. Deletions cut 0 bases from V and 3 bases from J, with 6 bases between. The CDR3 contains 14 residues. The germline CDR1 and CDR2 sequences are SGHTS and YDEGEE. DNA for the CDR3: TGTGCCAGCAGCTTGGGGGCGGACACCGGGGAGCTGTTTTTT. This gives the protein CASSLGADTGELFF.

This chain uses TRBV12-5 with TRBJ2-2, with D possibly being TRBD1 (7 bases). Germline V gene lookup returns CDR1 LGHNT and CDR2 FRNRAP. The V and J ends lost 4 bases and 3 bases respectively, with 15 bases between them. The CDR3 has 16 amino acids. The CDR3 DNA is TGTGCTAGTGGTTGGACCCAGGGGGGCTACACCGGGGAGCTGTTTTTT. Translated, it gives CASGWTQGGYTGELFF.

The J gene is TRBJ2-3, the V gene TRBV5-1; D assignment may be TRBD1 or TRBD2 (6 bases each). Between the trimmed V and J ends, which lost 4 bases and 5 bases, there was a span of 17 bases. The CDR3 spans 15 residues. Germline loops: CDR1 SGHRS, CDR2 YFSETQ. The CDR3 DNA reads as TGCGCCAGCAGCCCGGCCCCGGGGGCAGGAGATACGCAGTATTTT. Its translation is CASSPAPGAGDTQYF. The full variable domain, its missing parts supplied by reference TRBV5-1 and TRBJ2-3, is KAGVTQTPRYLIKTRGQQVTLSCSPISGHRSVSWYQQTPGQGLQFLFEYFSETQRNKGNFPGRFSGRQFSNSRSEMNVSTLELGDSALYLCASSPAPGAGDTQYFGPGTRLTVL.

The V and J genes are TRBV30 and TRBJ2-5; 9 bases line up with TRBD1. The CDR3 sequence is 15 residues long. With V trimmed by 2 bases and J by 5 bases, 9 bases remained unmatched. Germline CDR1 is GTSNPN and CDR2 is SVGIG (reference sequence). The CDR3 reads CAWSYLLDRGETQYF. The CDR3 DNA follows: TGTGCCTGGAGTTATTTGCTGGACAGGGGTGAGACCCAGTACTTC.